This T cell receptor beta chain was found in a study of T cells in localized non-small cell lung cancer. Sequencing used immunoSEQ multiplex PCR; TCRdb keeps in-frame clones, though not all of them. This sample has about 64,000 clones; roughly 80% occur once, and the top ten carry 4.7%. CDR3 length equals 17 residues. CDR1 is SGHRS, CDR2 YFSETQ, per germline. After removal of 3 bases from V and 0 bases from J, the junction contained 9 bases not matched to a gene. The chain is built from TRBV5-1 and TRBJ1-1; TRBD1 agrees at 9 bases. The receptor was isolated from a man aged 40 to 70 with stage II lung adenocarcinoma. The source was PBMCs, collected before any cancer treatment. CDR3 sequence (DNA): TGCGCCAGCAGCTCCCGGGACAGGGCGGGGGTGAACACTGAAGCTTTCTTT. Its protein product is CASSSRDRAGVNTEAFF.